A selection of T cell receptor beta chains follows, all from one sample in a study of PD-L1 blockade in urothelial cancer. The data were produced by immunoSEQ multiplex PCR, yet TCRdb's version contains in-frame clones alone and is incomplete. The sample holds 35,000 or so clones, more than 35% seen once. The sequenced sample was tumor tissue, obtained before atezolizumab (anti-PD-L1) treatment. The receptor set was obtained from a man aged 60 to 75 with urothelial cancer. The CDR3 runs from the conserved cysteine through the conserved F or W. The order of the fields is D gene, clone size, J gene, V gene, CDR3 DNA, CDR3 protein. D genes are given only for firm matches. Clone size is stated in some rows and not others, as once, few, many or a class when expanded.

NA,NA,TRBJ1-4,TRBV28,TGTGCCAGCAGTTTGGGGGCCGCAAATGAAAAACTGTTTTTT,CASSLGAANEKLFF
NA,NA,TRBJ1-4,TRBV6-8,TGTGCCAGCAGTTACTCGGACCGGCGGGAAAAACTGTTTTTT,CASSYSDRREKLFF
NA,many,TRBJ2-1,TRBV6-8,TGTGCCAGCAGACAAAAAGCCTACAATGAGCAGTTCTTC,CASRQKAYNEQFF
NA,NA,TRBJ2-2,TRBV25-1,TGTGCCAGCAGTCACCAGGCCCTGAACACCGGGGAGCTGTTTTTT,CASSHQALNTGELFF
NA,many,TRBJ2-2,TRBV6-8,TGTGCCATCAGCGTACAACCAGGGGGGTCGAACACCGGGGAGCTGTTTTTT,CAISVQPGGSNTGELFF
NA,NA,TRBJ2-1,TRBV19,TGTGCCAGTAGTAATAAGGGAGGCTATGAGCAGTTCTTC,CASSNKGGYEQFF
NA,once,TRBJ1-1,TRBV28,TGTGCCAGCAGCACCCTTACAGGGATCACTGAAGCTTTCTTT,CASSTLTGITEAFF
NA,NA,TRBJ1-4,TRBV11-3,TGTGCCAGCAGCTTAGTTTCGGGGGGCGGTGAAAAACTGTTTTTT,CASSLVSGGGEKLFF
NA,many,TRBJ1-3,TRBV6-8,TGTGCCAGCAGTTGGGAGGGGGGAAACACCATATATTTT,CASSWEGGNTIYF
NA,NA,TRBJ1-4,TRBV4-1,TGCGCCAGCAGCCAAGGGGCTGGGGGGATTGGTAATGAAAAACTGTTTTTT,CASSQGAGGIGNEKLFF
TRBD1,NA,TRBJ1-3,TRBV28,TGTGCCAGCAGTGGGAGGACAGGGGAAAGAAACACCATATATTTT,CASSGRTGERNTIYF
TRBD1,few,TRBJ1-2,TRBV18,TGTGCCAGCTCCCGATCGGGACAGCTCAACTATGGCTACACCTTC,CASSRSGQLNYGYTF
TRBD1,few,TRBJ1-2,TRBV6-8,TGTGCCATCAGTGTAGAACAGGGGTGGAGCTACACCTTC,CAISVEQGWSYTF
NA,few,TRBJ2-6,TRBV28,TGTGCCAGCAGTCGCAGGGGGGCCGGGGCCAACGTCCTGACTTTC,CASSRRGAGANVLTF
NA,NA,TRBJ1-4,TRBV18,TGTGCCAGCTCACCGGGGGATAGTAATGAAAAACTGTTTTTT,CASSPGDSNEKLFF
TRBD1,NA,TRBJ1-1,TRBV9,TGTGCCAGCAGGAGGACAGGGCAGACTGAAGCTTTCTTT,CASRRTGQTEAFF
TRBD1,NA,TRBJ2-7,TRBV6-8,TGTGCCAGCAGGTTGCAGGGGGCCTTAAACGAGCAGTACTTC,CASRLQGALNEQYF
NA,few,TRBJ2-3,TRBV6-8,TGTGCCAGCAGTTCCGTAGGGGTTAGTACAGATACGCAGTATTTT,CASSSVGVSTDTQYF
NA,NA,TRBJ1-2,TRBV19,TGTGCCAGTAGTATAGACGTAGGGGGAAACTATGGCTACACCTTC,CASSIDVGGNYGYTF
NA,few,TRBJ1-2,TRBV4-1,TGCGCCAGCAGCCTAGAAGCGGCTGCGACAGTCAACTATGGCTACACCTTC,CASSLEAAATVNYGYTF
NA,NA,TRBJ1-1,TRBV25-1,TGTGCCAGCAGGAAAAGTATGAACACTGAAGCTTTCTTT,CASRKSMNTEAFF
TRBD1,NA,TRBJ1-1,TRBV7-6,TGTGCCAGCAGCTTAATTAGGACAGGGGGCACTGAAGCTTTCTTT,CASSLIRTGGTEAFF
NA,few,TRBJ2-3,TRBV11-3,TGTGCCAGCAGCTTAGGTGTCAGGCGGGATACGCAGTATTTT,CASSLGVRRDTQYF
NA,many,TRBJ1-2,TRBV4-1,TGCGCCAGCAGCCAGTCGCGAGCGGACTATGGCTACACCTTC,CASSQSRADYGYTF
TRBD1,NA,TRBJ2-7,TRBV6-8,TGTGCCAGCAGTTACTCGCGAGGGACAGGGTACTTC,CASSYSRGTGYF